A selection of T cell receptor beta chains follows, all from one sample in a study of blood T cell repertoires in COVID-19. Profiled with immunoSEQ multiplex PCR; TCRdb holds only in-frame clones, not every one. The sample records about 210,000 clones, 80% being singletons. Sequencing was performed on peripheral blood. The origin of the receptors is a woman in her sixties or seventies with acute or convalescent COVID-19. Each CDR3 is given with its conserved first and last residue.

TRBJ2-1 TRBV7-9 CASSLPGASGGANEQFF
TRBJ1-1 TRBV6-6 CASTTDRGAEAFF
TRBJ2-3 TRBV4-3 CASSQDYAGGRGDTQYF
TRBJ1-3 TRBV18 CASSPQGALNSGNTIYF
TRBJ2-1 TRBV18 CASSRTGGSVGSYNEQFF
TRBJ1-3 TRBV4-2 CASSQHGQGTSGNTIYF
TRBJ1-4 TRBV15 CATSRTGPYEKLFF
TRBJ1-5 TRBV6-5 CASRAGLRNQPQHF
TRBJ1-1 TRBV30 CAWSVRISGTFF
TRBJ1-5 TRBV19 CATKEDRASQPQHF
TRBJ2-5 TRBV24-1 CATGGQETQYF
TRBJ2-1 TRBV7-3 CASGQGGLAGRNEQFF
TRBJ2-1 TRBV6-5 CASSINRDRGEQFF
TRBJ1-2 TRBV15 CATSKDKNGNYGYTF
TRBJ2-1 TRBV4-1 CASHTAGGTLNEQFF
TRBJ2-5 TRBV12-3/TRBV12-4 CASSPQEETQYF
TRBJ1-6 TRBV3-1/TRBV3-2 CASSQGGGDNSPLHF
TRBJ2-1 TRBV7-3 CASSLKPPSDRALGNEQFF
TRBJ2-6 TRBV18 CASSLGGDFVSGANVLTF
TRBJ2-1 TRBV3-1/TRBV3-2 CASSQHRDSEQFF
TRBJ1-1 TRBV15 CATTRDREISTEAFF
TRBJ1-1 TRBV7-3 CASSLMGTANTEAFF
TRBJ2-7 TRBV6-2/TRBV6-3 CASSNRGYEQYF
TRBJ1-5 TRBV11-2 CASSSDREQPQHF
TRBJ1-1 TRBV6-5 CASRRNSQGDTEAFF
TRBJ1-6 TRBV19 CASSLEGQYNSPLHF
TRBJ1-2 TRBV19 CASNIDRGVYGYTF
TRBJ1-1 TRBV9 CASSVAPEQGGTEAFF
TRBJ1-1 TRBV11-2 CASSLEPGGRTEAFF
TRBJ2-1 TRBV6-2/TRBV6-3 CASSQNRDRGHEQFF
TRBJ1-4 TRBV30 CAWSPSGYATNEKLFF
TRBJ2-1 TRBV19 CASETSSRANEQFF
TRBJ2-3 TRBV5-1 CASRTGGSTNTQYF
TRBJ2-7 TRBV6-5 CASQATQGSSYEQYF
TRBJ1-2 TRBV7-3 CASSLRQGDGYTF
TRBJ2-1 TRBV10-3 CAIEGGGPYNEQFF
TRBJ1-2 TRBV5-6 CASSLGQSNYGYTF
TRBJ2-1 TRBV7-2 CASSPKSREVYNEQFF
TRBJ2-3 TRBV24-1 CATSPSGGLGDTQYF
TRBJ2-5 TRBV5-1 CASSSSGAGGSGETQYF
TRBJ2-1 TRBV19 CASRETRLAGHNEQFF
TRBJ2-5 TRBV24-1 CATSDRTSSETQYF
TRBJ2-5 TRBV7-2 CASSLQTSRLETQYF
TRBJ2-1 TRBV28 CASVRGAGEQFF
TRBJ2-5 TRBV4-1 CASSQEQRGIQETQYF
TRBJ2-3 TRBV7-9 CASSLVEGDIIKDTQYF
TRBJ1-5 TRBV7-9 CASSDRQSNQPQHF
TRBJ2-3 TRBV24-1 CATSEQGGGVRQYF
TRBJ2-6 TRBV12-3/TRBV12-4 CASRNTGANVLTF
TRBJ1-1 TRBV5-1 CASSPFGQGGGEAFF
TRBJ1-6 TRBV6-5 CASRGDRGESSPLHF
TRBJ2-3 TRBV4-1 CASSQAPLAGGPLTDTQYF
TRBJ1-2 TRBV2 CASTRGAGNYGYTF
TRBJ1-3 TRBV4-1 CASSQDLDSSSGNTIYF
TRBJ1-2 TRBV5-4 CASSLDREPNYGYTF
TRBJ2-3 TRBV12-3/TRBV12-4 CASSITSTDTQYF
TRBJ1-2 TRBV5-6 CASSLVVGQEVRYGYTF
TRBJ2-3 TRBV7-7 CASSSRVGQPDTQYF
TRBJ2-7 TRBV6-4 CASSGPGPYEQYF